This T cell receptor beta chain came from a study of blood T cell repertoires in COVID-19 (dated by TCRdb to 2020 to 2021). Regarding the study in general: Collaborator samples came from the United States, Italy and Spain and covered acute and convalescent phases of COVID-19. The prospective study material was composed of cDNA or gDNA derived from T cells, B-cell-depleted T cells, or PBMCs. The dataset comprised deeply sampled blood TCRbeta repertoires from subjects exposed to, actively infected with, or recovered from COVID-19. The repertoires were released in a freely available public database intended as a resource for research on the immune response to SARS-CoV-2. The samples were drawn from two sources: the first 160 participants of the ongoing ImmuneRACE study, and fewer than 1,500 subjects contributed by 6 global collaborators. Nearly every sample came with metadata listing a de-identified subject ID, COVID-19 status, age in years and sex. HLA class I and class II types, where available, came from metadata supplied by the sample provider rather than from assay-based typing. Findings and caveats that apply to the study as a whole: How much clinical and demographic metadata was included differed by source and by participant, and the metadata was provided uncurated.

Participants in the prospective study were aged roughly 18 to 89 years, lived in some 24 United States geographic areas, and enrolled through a virtual design. In the prospective study, participants were assigned to cohorts based on the clinical history participants reported in a screening survey and a study questionnaire. For ImmuneRACE Cohort 3, a participant was defined as recovered based on two consecutive negative NP/OP PCR tests, clearance by a healthcare professional, or resolution of symptoms. In the prospective study, whole blood, serum and a nasopharyngeal or oropharyngeal swab were collected from each participant by mobile phlebotomists. Over a roughly 2-month period, participants in the prospective study had the option of providing additional blood draws and questionnaires. Prospective study blood samples were shipped either frozen or at room temperature before DNA extraction. Concerning this clone: The specificity of this receptor is unknown. The junction differs from germline at one of its ends, possibly a read error.

The immunoSEQ Assay, a bias-controlled multiplex PCR, was used to amplify TCRbeta CDR3 regions from genomic DNA. Processing in the source paper ran as follows. Within the assay, amplification of reference gene primers was used to estimate how many nucleated cells each sample contained. Sequence reads were collapsed and filtered to measure the absolute abundance of every unique TCRbeta CDR3 rearrangement. For each sample, productive Simpson clonality was calculated as the square root of Simpson's diversity index over productive rearrangements. TCRdb's version of the immuneACCESS table is confined to in-frame rearrangements and falls short of the full clone set. An unresolved V gene accounts for under half of the shortfall where checked; the remainder is of unknown origin. V and J calls and clone size are given by that table; D and trimming were obtained from the DNA. The sample yields approximately 230,000 clones; 70% to 90% were counted once. The ten largest clones capture about a sixth of the sample.

CDR1 is given as SGHRS and CDR2 as YFSETQ, both from the germline V gene. The CDR3 measures 13 amino acids from cysteine to phenylalanine. Only CDR3 DNA remains: 39 bases, in frame from the first base. The chain is made from TRBV5-1 and TRBJ2-5; the D gene is not confidently resolved. Sequenced input: PBMCs or T cells enriched from blood (not recorded which). This sequence was found in a man between 18 and 35 years old who had recovered from COVID-19. The CDR3 region: CASSQSGQGTQYF. The DNA reads as follows: TGCGCCAGCAGTCAATCAGGCCAAGGGACCCAGTACTTC.